This is a list of T cell receptor beta chains from one sample in a study of OX40 agonist ivuxolimab in advanced cancers. Clones were sequenced by immunoSEQ multiplex PCR, and TCRdb holds only the in-frame ones, with some missing. The repertoire holds about 45,000 clones, with 88% as singletons. The specimen comprised CD4+ or CD8+ T cells sorted from blood, sampled in a trial of the OX40 agonist ivuxolimab. All receptors derive from an adult with an advanced solid tumor such as melanoma, head and neck, liver or kidney cancer. The CDR3 runs from the conserved cysteine through the conserved F or W. Where a row states a size, it is once, few, many or the class of an expanded clone; other rows omit it.

CDR3 protein	clone size	V gene	J gene
CASSSSSSYNEQFF	-	TRBV7-2	TRBJ2-1
CASGFLGAGANVLTF	-	TRBV12-5	TRBJ2-6
CASSPLGGGRNTEAFF	-	TRBV28	TRBJ1-1
CASSFYRGGETQYF	few	TRBV5-1	TRBJ2-5
CASSVGRRGPYEQYF	-	TRBV2	TRBJ2-7
CASSPERLAGGKEQFF	-	TRBV27	TRBJ2-1
CASSLTGLPYNEQFF	-	TRBV7-2	TRBJ2-1
CASNRDRAVSTDTQYF	-	TRBV2	TRBJ2-3
CASSQVGGLDTGELFF	-	TRBV14	TRBJ2-2
CASRTGTTGELFF	-	TRBV6-6	TRBJ2-2